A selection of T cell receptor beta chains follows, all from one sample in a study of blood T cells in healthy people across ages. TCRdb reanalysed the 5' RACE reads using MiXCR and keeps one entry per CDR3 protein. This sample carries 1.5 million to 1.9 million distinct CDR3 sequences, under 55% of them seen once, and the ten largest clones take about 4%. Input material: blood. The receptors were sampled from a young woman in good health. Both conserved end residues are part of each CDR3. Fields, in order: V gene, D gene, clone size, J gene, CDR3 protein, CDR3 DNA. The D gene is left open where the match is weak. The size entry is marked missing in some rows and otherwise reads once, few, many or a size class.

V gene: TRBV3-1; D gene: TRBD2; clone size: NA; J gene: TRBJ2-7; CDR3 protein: CASSQSIGLAGIEQYF; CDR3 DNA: TGTGCCAGCAGCCAATCCATCGGACTAGCGGGCATCGAGCAGTACTTC
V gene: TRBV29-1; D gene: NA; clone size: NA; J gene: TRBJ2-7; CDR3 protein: CSVEDGPGAGYEQYF; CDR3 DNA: TGCAGCGTTGAAGATGGGCCGGGAGCAGGCTACGAGCAGTACTTC
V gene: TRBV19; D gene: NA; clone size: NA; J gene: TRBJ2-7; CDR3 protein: CASSPDSRNEQYF; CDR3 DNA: TGTGCCAGTAGCCCCGACAGTAGGAACGAGCAGTACTTC
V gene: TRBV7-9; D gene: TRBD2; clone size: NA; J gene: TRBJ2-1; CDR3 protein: CASSGLAENEQFF; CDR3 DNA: TGTGCCAGCAGCGGACTAGCGGAGAATGAGCAGTTCTTC
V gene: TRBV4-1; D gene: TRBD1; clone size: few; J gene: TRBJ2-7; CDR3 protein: CASSPLQGARYEQYF; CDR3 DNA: TGCGCCAGCAGCCCCCTCCAGGGGGCTAGGTACGAGCAGTACTTC
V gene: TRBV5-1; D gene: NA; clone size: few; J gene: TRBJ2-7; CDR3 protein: CASSRLGDEQYF; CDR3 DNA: TGCGCCAGCAGTCGCCTGGGAGACGAGCAGTACTTC
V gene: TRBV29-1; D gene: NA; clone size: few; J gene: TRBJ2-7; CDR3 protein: CSVRTTHYEQYF; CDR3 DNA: TGCAGCGTTCGGACTACCCACTACGAGCAGTACTTC
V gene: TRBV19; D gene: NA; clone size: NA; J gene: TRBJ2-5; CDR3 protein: CASSIIVNRHEQYF; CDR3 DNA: TGTGCCAGTAGTATTATTGTAAATCGGCATGAGCAGTACTTC
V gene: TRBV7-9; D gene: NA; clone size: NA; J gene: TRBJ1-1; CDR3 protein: CASSLTPSGRNTEAFF; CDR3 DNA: TGTGCCAGCAGCCTTACTCCATCCGGGCGGAACACTGAAGCTTTCTTT
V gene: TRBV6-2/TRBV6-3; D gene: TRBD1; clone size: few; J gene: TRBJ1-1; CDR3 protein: CASSYIKTGAMNTEAFF; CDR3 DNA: TGTGCCAGCAGTTACATCAAGACAGGGGCGATGAACACTGAAGCTTTCTTT
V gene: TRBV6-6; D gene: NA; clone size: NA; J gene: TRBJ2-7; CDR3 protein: CASRDGDFGEQYF; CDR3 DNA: TGTGCCAGCAGGGACGGGGATTTTGGCGAGCAGTACTTC
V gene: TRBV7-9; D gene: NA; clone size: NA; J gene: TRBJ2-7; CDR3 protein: CASSTFREYEQYF; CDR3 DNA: TGTGCCAGCAGCACCTTCAGGGAGTACGAGCAGTACTTC
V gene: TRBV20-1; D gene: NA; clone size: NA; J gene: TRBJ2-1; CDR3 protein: CSAREVGGRYNEQFF; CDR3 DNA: TGCAGTGCCAGAGAAGTGGGGGGAAGGTACAATGAGCAGTTCTTC
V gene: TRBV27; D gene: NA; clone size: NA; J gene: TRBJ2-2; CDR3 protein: CASSQATNTGELFF; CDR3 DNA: TGTGCCAGCAGCCAGGCGACGAACACCGGGGAGCTGTTTTTT
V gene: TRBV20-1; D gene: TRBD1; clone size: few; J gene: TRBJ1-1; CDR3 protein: CSATDRGYHEAFF; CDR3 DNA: TGCAGTGCCACGGACAGGGGATATCATGAAGCTTTCTTT
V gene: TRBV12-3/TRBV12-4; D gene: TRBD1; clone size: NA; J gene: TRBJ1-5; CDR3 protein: CASSLGGTGGLGNQPQHF; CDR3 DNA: TGTGCCAGCAGTCTCGGAGGGACAGGGGGTTTGGGCAATCAGCCCCAGCATTTT
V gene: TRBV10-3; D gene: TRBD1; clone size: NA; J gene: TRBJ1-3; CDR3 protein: CAISSGQGAGNTIYF; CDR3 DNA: TGTGCCATCAGTTCGGGACAGGGTGCAGGAAACACCATATATTTT
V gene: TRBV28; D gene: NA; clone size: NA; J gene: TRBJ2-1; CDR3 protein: CASSLSRAFRHNEQFF; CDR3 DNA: TGTGCCAGCAGTTTATCGAGGGCTTTCAGGCACAATGAGCAGTTCTTC
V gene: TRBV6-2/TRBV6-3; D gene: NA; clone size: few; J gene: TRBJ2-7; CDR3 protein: CASSYLGQRYF; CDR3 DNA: TGTGCCAGCAGTTACTTGGGGCAACGGTACTTC
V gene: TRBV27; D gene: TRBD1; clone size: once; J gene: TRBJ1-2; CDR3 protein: CASSHLGQGSGYTF; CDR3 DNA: TGTGCCAGCAGCCACTTGGGACAGGGCTCTGGCTACACCTTC
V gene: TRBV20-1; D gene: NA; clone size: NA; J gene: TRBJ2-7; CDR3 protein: CSARRPREFPYEQYF; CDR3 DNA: TGCAGTGCTCGGAGGCCCAGGGAGTTCCCCTACGAGCAGTACTTC
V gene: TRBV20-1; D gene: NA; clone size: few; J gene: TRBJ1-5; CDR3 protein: CSASGRGNQPQHF; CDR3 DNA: TGCAGTGCTAGTGGAAGGGGCAATCAGCCCCAGCATTTT
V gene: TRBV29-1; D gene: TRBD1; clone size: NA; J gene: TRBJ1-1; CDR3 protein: CSVVMTNRGAEAFF; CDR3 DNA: TGCAGCGTTGTAATGACGAACAGGGGCGCCGAAGCTTTCTTT
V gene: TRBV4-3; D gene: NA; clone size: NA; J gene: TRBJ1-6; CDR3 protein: CASSQDRARAFSPLHF; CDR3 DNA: TGCGCCAGCAGCCAAGATAGGGCCAGGGCTTTTTCACCCCTCCACTTT
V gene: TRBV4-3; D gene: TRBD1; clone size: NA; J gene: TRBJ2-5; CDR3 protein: CASSPGQGIVETQYF; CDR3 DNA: TGCGCCAGCAGCCCTGGACAGGGAATAGTGGAGACCCAGTACTTC
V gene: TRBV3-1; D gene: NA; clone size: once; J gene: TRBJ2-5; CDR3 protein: CASSQDGGHLLQETQYF; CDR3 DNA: TGTGCCAGCAGCCAAGATGGGGGACACCTACTTCAAGAGACCCAGTACTTC
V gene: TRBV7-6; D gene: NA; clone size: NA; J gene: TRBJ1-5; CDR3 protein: CASSPWQGGNQPQHF; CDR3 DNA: TGTGCCAGCAGCCCCTGGCAGGGCGGCAATCAGCCCCAGCATTTT
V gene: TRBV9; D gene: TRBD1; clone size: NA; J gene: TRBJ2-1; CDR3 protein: CASSPRQGSGEQFF; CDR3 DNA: TGTGCCAGCAGCCCCCGACAGGGAAGCGGTGAGCAGTTCTTC
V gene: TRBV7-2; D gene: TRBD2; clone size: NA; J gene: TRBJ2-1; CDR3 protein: CASSLRAGGEYNEQFF; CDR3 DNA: TGTGCCAGCAGCTTAAGGGCGGGGGGGGAGTACAATGAGCAGTTCTTC
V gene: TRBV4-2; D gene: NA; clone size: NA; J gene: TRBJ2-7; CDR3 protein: CASSQGWGPYEQYF; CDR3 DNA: TGTGCCAGCAGCCAAGGCTGGGGGCCCTACGAGCAGTACTTC
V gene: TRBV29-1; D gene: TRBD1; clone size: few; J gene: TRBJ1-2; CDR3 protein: CSVEDLRTGLFYGYTF; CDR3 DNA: TGCAGCGTTGAAGATCTTAGGACAGGGCTTTTCTATGGCTACACCTTC
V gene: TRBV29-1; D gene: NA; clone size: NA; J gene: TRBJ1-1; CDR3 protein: CSVVRRMNTEAFF; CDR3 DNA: TGCAGCGTTGTACGGCGCATGAACACTGAAGCTTTCTTT
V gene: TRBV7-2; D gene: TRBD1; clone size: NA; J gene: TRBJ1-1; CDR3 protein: CASTTSTAGQLSTEAFF; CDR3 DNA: TGTGCCAGCACCACTAGCACCGCGGGACAGTTGAGCACTGAAGCTTTCTTT
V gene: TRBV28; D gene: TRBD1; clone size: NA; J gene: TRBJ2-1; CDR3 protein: CASSFGQVYNEQFF; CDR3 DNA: TGTGCCAGCAGTTTCGGACAGGTCTACAATGAGCAGTTCTTC
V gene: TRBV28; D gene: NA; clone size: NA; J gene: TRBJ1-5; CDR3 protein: CASSFTDSGDQPQHF; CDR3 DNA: TGTGCCAGCAGTTTTACCGACAGTGGCGATCAGCCCCAGCATTTT
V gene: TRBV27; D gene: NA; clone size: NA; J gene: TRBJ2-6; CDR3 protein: CASSPMAGGPSSGANVLTF; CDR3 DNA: TGTGCCAGCAGTCCTATGGCGGGCGGGCCAAGCTCTGGGGCCAACGTCCTGACTTTC
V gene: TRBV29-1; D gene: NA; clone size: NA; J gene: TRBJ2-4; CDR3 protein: CSVPPSQVWNEQYF; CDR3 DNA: TGCAGCGTCCCCCCTAGCCAGGTTTGGAATGAGCAGTACTTC
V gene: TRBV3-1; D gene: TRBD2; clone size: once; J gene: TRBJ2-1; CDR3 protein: CASSHARTSGNLYNEQFF; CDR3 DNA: TGTGCCAGCAGCCACGCCCGGACTAGCGGGAACCTCTACAATGAGCAGTTCTTC
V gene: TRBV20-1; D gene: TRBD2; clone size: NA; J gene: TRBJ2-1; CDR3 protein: CSARGSPSGKERTYYEQFF; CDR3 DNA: TGCAGTGCTAGAGGTTCGCCTAGCGGGAAGGAGAGAACATACTATGAGCAGTTCTTC
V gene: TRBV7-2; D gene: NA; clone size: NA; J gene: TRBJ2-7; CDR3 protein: CASSPESGYEQYF; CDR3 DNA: TGTGCCAGCAGCCCGGAGTCGGGGTACGAGCAGTACTTC
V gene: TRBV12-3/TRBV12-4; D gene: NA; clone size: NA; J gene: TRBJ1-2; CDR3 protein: CASNRLGSNYGYTF; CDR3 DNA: TGTGCCAGCAACCGCTTGGGGTCGAACTATGGCTACACCTTC
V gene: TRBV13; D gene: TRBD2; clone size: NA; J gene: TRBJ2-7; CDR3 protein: CASSFPSGGHYEQYF; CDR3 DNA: TGTGCCAGCAGCTTCCCTAGCGGGGGACACTACGAGCAGTACTTC
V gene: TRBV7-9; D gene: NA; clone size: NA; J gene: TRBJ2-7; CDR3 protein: CASGPRDRGVAYF; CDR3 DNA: TGTGCCAGCGGTCCGCGAGACAGAGGAGTTGCGTACTTC
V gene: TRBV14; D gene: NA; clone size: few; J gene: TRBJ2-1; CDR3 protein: CASSTLDYEQFF; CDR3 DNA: TGTGCCAGCAGCACACTGGATTATGAGCAGTTCTTC
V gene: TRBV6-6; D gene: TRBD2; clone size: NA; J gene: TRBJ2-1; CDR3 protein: CASSYGGGGQFF; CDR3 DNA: TGTGCCAGCAGTTACGGCGGGGGAGGGCAGTTCTTC
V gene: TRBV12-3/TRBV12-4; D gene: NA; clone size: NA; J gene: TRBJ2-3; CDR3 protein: CASSSLGGQGTDTQYF; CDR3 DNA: TGTGCCAGCAGTTCCCTGGGGGGACAAGGTACAGATACGCAGTATTTT